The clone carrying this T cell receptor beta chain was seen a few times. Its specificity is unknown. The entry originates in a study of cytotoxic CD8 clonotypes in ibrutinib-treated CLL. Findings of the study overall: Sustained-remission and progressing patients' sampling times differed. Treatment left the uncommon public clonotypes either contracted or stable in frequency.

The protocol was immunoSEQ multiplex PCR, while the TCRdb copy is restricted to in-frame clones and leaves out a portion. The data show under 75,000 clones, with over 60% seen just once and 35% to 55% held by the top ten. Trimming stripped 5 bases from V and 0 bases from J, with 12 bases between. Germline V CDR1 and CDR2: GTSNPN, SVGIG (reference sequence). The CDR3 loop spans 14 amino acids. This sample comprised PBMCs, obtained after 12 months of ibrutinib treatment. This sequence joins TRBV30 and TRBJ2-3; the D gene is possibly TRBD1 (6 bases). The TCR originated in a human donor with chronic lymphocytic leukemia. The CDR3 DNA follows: TGTGCCTGGGACGACAGGTCTAGCACAGATACGCAGTATTTT. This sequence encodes CAWDDRSSTDTQYF.